This TCR beta chain comes out of a study of blood T cell repertoires in COVID-19. Study information: The samples span acute and convalescent COVID-19 from the United States, Italy and Spain.

TCRdb's table, derived via immunoSEQ multiplex PCR, lists solely in-frame clones and lacks some. The data hold about 250,000 clones, with nearly 90% observed a single time. Trimming took off 6 bases at V and 1 base at J, with 12 bases between the two ends. The germline gives CDR1 MNHEY, CDR2 SVGAGI. The CDR3 runs to 14 residues. A Seattle source enrolled patients during active infection and followed them longitudinally. The genes are TRBV6-5 and TRBJ1-2; no firm D call. Sequenced sample: peripheral blood. The receptor comes from a woman aged 60-70 years with COVID-19, enrolled during active disease. CDR3 DNA: TGTGCCAGCAGGACACAACTGGATAACTATGGCTACACCTTC. It translates to CASRTQLDNYGYTF.